Sequencing of this T cell receptor (beta chain) was carried out in a study of cytomegalovirus exposure and HLA in healthy donors. All the people who gave samples were healthy bone marrow donors. The V segment lost 5 bases and the J segment 4 bases; nucleotides outside the gene matches: 3. Germline V gene sequence: CDR1 SGHDT, CDR2 YYEEEE. This CDR3 is 13 amino acids long. Broader study findings: Sequencing likely generated an artifact that appeared as a cluster of highly shared sequence variants. Across donors, most TCRs were seen rarely, yet some public ones were widespread.

Vbeta (60) and Jbeta (13) primers were used in the PCR. Measured with immunoSEQ multiplex PCR; TCRdb has only the in-frame clones, and not every one. The sample has about 280,000 clones, 70% to 90% seen once; the top ten hold approximately 2.4%. On this clone itself: Its specificity is not known.

The specimen was PBMCs. The J gene is TRBJ2-1, the V gene TRBV5-6; TRBD1 matches 7 bases. The sequence was obtained from a young woman in good health and CMV-seronegative. CDR3 DNA sequence: TGTGCCAGCAGGAGGGGACAGTACAATGAGCAGTTCTTC. The encoded protein is CASRRGQYNEQFF.